This T cell receptor beta chain came from a study of OX40 agonist ivuxolimab in advanced cancers. Clones were read by immunoSEQ multiplex PCR, and TCRdb kept only the in-frame ones, dropping some. The table lists about 79,000 clones, around 90% of them singletons. The V and J ends lost 0 bases and 4 bases respectively, with 10 bases between them. CDR1 SGHNT and CDR2 YYREEE come from the germline V gene (reference sequence). The CDR3 covers 14 residues. The source material was CD4+ or CD8+ T cells sorted from blood, sampled in a trial of the OX40 agonist ivuxolimab. V gene TRBV5-4 combines with J gene TRBJ1-1, with unresolved D. The TCR was taken from an adult with an advanced solid tumor such as melanoma, head and neck, liver or kidney cancer. The CDR3 loop is CASSLGEVGTEAFF. The CDR3 DNA follows: TGTGCCAGCAGCTTGGGGGAGGTGGGCACTGAAGCTTTCTTT. The full variable domain, rest sourced from reference TRBV5-4 and TRBJ1-1, is ETGVTQSPTHLIKTRGQQVTLRCSSQSGHNTVSWYQQALGQGPQFIFQYYREEENGRGNFPPRFSGLQFPNYSSELNVNALELDDSALYLCASSLGEVGTEAFFGQGTRLTVV.